The clone carrying this TCR beta chain has only a few counts. Its target is unknown. PCR was performed using 60 Vbeta and 13 Jbeta primers. Source study methods: Counted up in a later analysis, unique TCR beta chains came to about 80 million, with about 10 million shared. TCRdb's table, derived via immunoSEQ multiplex PCR, lists solely in-frame clones and lacks some. V and J calls and clone size are those listed in that table; D and trimming were worked out from the DNA. The data show some 140,000 clones, roughly 80% seen once. The sample is drawn from a study of cytomegalovirus exposure and HLA in healthy donors. Findings and limits, study-wide: Follow-up analysis found HLA locus-dependent TCR association rates, highest for DRB1 and lowest for HLA-C.

Germline CDR1 MNHNY, CDR2 SVGAGI (reference sequence). The V end was cut by 8 bases, the J end by 2 bases, with 12 bases between. This CDR3 region has 13 residues. Sequenced sample: PBMCs. The rearrangement joins TRBV6-6 to TRBJ1-2; weak D call: TRBD1 (6 bases). This clonotype was sampled from a young man in good health and CMV-seronegative. This CDR3 reads CASLTGVNYGYTF. The CDR3 nucleotides are TGTGCCAGCCTGACAGGAGTAAACTATGGCTACACCTTC.